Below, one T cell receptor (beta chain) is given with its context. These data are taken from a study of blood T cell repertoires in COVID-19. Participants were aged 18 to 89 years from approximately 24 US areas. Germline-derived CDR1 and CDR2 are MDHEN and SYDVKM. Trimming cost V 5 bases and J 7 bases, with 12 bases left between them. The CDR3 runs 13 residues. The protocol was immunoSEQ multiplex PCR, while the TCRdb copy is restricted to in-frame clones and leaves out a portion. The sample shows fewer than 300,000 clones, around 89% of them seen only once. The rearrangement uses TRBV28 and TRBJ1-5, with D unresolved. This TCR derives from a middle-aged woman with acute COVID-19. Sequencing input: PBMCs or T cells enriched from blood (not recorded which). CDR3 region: CASSPRIMQPQHF. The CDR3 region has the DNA TGTGCCAGCAGTCCGCGGATCATGCAGCCCCAGCATTTT.